This TCR beta chain originates from a study of blood T cell repertoires in COVID-19. TCRdb's copy holds only in-frame clones and misses some; the assay was immunoSEQ multiplex PCR. The sample holds 200,000 to 300,000 clones, around 90% seen once. The CDR3 loop spans 17 amino acids. With V trimmed by 5 bases and J by 7 bases, 14 bases remained unmatched. Germline lookup yields CDR1 SEHNR and CDR2 FQNEAQ (reference sequence). This clonotype was obtained from a young man with COVID-19, enrolled during active disease. The gene calls are TRBV7-9 and TRBJ2-1, with 10 nucleotides matching TRBD2. Sequenced input: peripheral blood. CDR3 coding DNA: TGTGCCAGCAGCGCCGAACATCGAGCGGGGGGGCGGAATGAGCAGTTCTTC. Its protein is CASSAEHRAGGRNEQFF.